The rows below give T cell receptor beta chains drawn from one sample of a study of blood T cell repertoires in COVID-19. Assay used: immunoSEQ multiplex PCR; TCRdb lists only in-frame clones, some missing. The table lists 90,000 to 100,000 clones, approximately 91% of them singletons. Material: peripheral blood. Every receptor here comes from a man aged 60 to 75 with COVID-19, enrolled during active disease. Both conserved end residues are part of each CDR3. D genes are given only for firm matches. Clone size is stated in some rows and not others, as once, few, many or a class when expanded.

CDR3nt: TGTGCCAGCAGCTTGATCGGACAGGGGGTAGAGGAGACCCAGTACTTC; CDR3aa: CASSLIGQGVEETQYF; abundance: once; d_gene: TRBD1; v_gene: TRBV5-6; j_gene: TRBJ2-5
CDR3nt: TGTGCCAGCAGCTCCAAACAGGGGGCTCTAGACACCATATATTTT; CDR3aa: CASSSKQGALDTIYF; abundance: NA; d_gene: TRBD1; v_gene: TRBV5-4; j_gene: TRBJ1-3
CDR3nt: TGTGCCACCAGCGGCGGACAGGTCGGGGATTCACCCCTCCACTTT; CDR3aa: CATSGGQVGDSPLHF; abundance: NA; d_gene: TRBD1; v_gene: TRBV15; j_gene: TRBJ1-6
CDR3nt: TGCGCCAGCAGCCAAGATCAGGGATCCCATCAGCCCCAGCATTTT; CDR3aa: CASSQDQGSHQPQHF; abundance: NA; d_gene: NA; v_gene: TRBV4-1; j_gene: TRBJ1-5
CDR3nt: TGCAGTGTACTAGCGGGATTCGATCAGTTCTTC; CDR3aa: CSVLAGFDQFF; abundance: NA; d_gene: TRBD2; v_gene: TRBV20-1; j_gene: TRBJ2-1
CDR3nt: TGTGCCAGCGTTGTGGGCCTCAGATCAGATACGCAGTATTTT; CDR3aa: CASVVGLRSDTQYF; abundance: NA; d_gene: NA; v_gene: TRBV7-9; j_gene: TRBJ2-3
CDR3nt: TGTGCCAGCAGTGAAGCTGACACCTATGGCTACACCTTC; CDR3aa: CASSEADTYGYTF; abundance: NA; d_gene: NA; v_gene: TRBV6-1; j_gene: TRBJ1-2
CDR3nt: TGTGCCAGCAGTTCTTCAGGGGGGAATCAGCCCCAGCATTTT; CDR3aa: CASSSSGGNQPQHF; abundance: medium-sized; d_gene: TRBD1; v_gene: TRBV28; j_gene: TRBJ1-5
CDR3nt: TGCGCCAGCAGCCAAGTTAGGACAGGGGGCTGGGGTGAGCAGTTCTTC; CDR3aa: CASSQVRTGGWGEQFF; abundance: once; d_gene: TRBD1; v_gene: TRBV4-3; j_gene: TRBJ2-1
CDR3nt: TGTGCCAGCAGTTCGGACAGGGTGGAAACTGAAGCTTTCTTT; CDR3aa: CASSSDRVETEAFF; abundance: NA; d_gene: TRBD1; v_gene: TRBV7-9; j_gene: TRBJ1-1
CDR3nt: TGCAGCGTTGAAGGGGGGAGGGGAGAGACCCAGTACTTC; CDR3aa: CSVEGGRGETQYF; abundance: NA; d_gene: TRBD2; v_gene: TRBV29-1; j_gene: TRBJ2-5
CDR3nt: TGTGCCTGGAGTTGGTCAGGGATGGGAACTGAAGCTTTCTTT; CDR3aa: CAWSWSGMGTEAFF; abundance: NA; d_gene: NA; v_gene: TRBV30; j_gene: TRBJ1-1
CDR3nt: TGTGCCAGCAGTCAGGCCACAGGGGAATCACCCCTCCACTTT; CDR3aa: CASSQATGESPLHF; abundance: few; d_gene: TRBD1; v_gene: TRBV6-5; j_gene: TRBJ1-6
CDR3nt: TGTGCCAGCAGTGAAGGGGGGCTCGCTAACTATGGCTACACCTTC; CDR3aa: CASSEGGLANYGYTF; abundance: NA; d_gene: NA; v_gene: TRBV2; j_gene: TRBJ1-2
CDR3nt: TGTGCCAGCAGCCGAAGGGGGCAAGACTATGGCTACACCTTC; CDR3aa: CASSRRGQDYGYTF; abundance: NA; d_gene: TRBD1; v_gene: TRBV6-5; j_gene: TRBJ1-2
CDR3nt: TGTGCCAGCTCACCAGATTGGAGGGGCTCCTACGAGCAGTACTTC; CDR3aa: CASSPDWRGSYEQYF; abundance: NA; d_gene: NA; v_gene: TRBV18; j_gene: TRBJ2-7
CDR3nt: TGTGCCAGCAGCGACCCGGGACAGGGACCTGGGGCCAACGTCCTGACTTTC; CDR3aa: CASSDPGQGPGANVLTF; abundance: NA; d_gene: TRBD1; v_gene: TRBV9; j_gene: TRBJ2-6
CDR3nt: TGTGCCACCTGGGACAGGGAAGCCGGGGAGCTGTTTTTT; CDR3aa: CATWDREAGELFF; abundance: NA; d_gene: TRBD1; v_gene: TRBV24-1; j_gene: TRBJ2-2
CDR3nt: TGTGCCAGCACCGGACTAGTTAACGATGAGCAGTTCTTC; CDR3aa: CASTGLVNDEQFF; abundance: NA; d_gene: TRBD2; v_gene: TRBV12-3/TRBV12-4; j_gene: TRBJ2-1
CDR3nt: TGTGCCAGCAGCTTGAGACTCTACAATGAGCAGTTCTTC; CDR3aa: CASSLRLYNEQFF; abundance: NA; d_gene: NA; v_gene: TRBV9; j_gene: TRBJ2-1
CDR3nt: TGTGCCAGCAGCTTGGCACGGGGTCAGCTTCGGGGTATCACTCAGCCCCAGCATTTT; CDR3aa: CASSLARGQLRGITQPQHF; abundance: NA; d_gene: NA; v_gene: TRBV5-6; j_gene: TRBJ1-5
CDR3nt: TGTGCCAGCAGTGATGGGCATTCCAATCAGCCCCAGCATTTT; CDR3aa: CASSDGHSNQPQHF; abundance: NA; d_gene: NA; v_gene: TRBV6-1; j_gene: TRBJ1-5
CDR3nt: TGTGCCAGCAGCTTCCAGAACTACGAGCAGTACTTC; CDR3aa: CASSFQNYEQYF; abundance: few; d_gene: NA; v_gene: TRBV2; j_gene: TRBJ2-7
CDR3nt: TGTGCCAGCTCGCACAGGGAAGGGGAGCAGTACTTC; CDR3aa: CASSHREGEQYF; abundance: NA; d_gene: NA; v_gene: TRBV18; j_gene: TRBJ2-7
CDR3nt: TGTGCCAGCTCACCAAAGACTAGCGGGAGGGCCTACAATGAGCAGTTCTTC; CDR3aa: CASSPKTSGRAYNEQFF; abundance: NA; d_gene: TRBD2; v_gene: TRBV18; j_gene: TRBJ2-1
CDR3nt: TGCAGCGTTGTTCAGGGAGGTGGCTACACCTTC; CDR3aa: CSVVQGGGYTF; abundance: NA; d_gene: NA; v_gene: TRBV29-1; j_gene: TRBJ1-2
CDR3nt: TGTGCCAGCAAGACCCCGGGCGAGCAGTACTTC; CDR3aa: CASKTPGEQYF; abundance: NA; d_gene: NA; v_gene: TRBV28; j_gene: TRBJ2-7
CDR3nt: TGTGCCAGCAGTTTATTTCATCTTAGCGACAGCACAGATACGCAGTATTTT; CDR3aa: CASSLFHLSDSTDTQYF; abundance: NA; d_gene: NA; v_gene: TRBV27; j_gene: TRBJ2-3
CDR3nt: TGTGCCTGGAGTGTATCCCTCGCAGCCGGGGAGCTGTTTTTT; CDR3aa: CAWSVSLAAGELFF; abundance: NA; d_gene: NA; v_gene: TRBV30; j_gene: TRBJ2-2
CDR3nt: TGCGCCAGCAGCTTGTCGAGGACAGCCTCCTACAATGAGCAGTTCTTC; CDR3aa: CASSLSRTASYNEQFF; abundance: NA; d_gene: NA; v_gene: TRBV5-1; j_gene: TRBJ2-1
CDR3nt: TGTGCCAGCAGTTTATCAAGGGGCCTCTTCAATGAGCAGTTCTTC; CDR3aa: CASSLSRGLFNEQFF; abundance: NA; d_gene: NA; v_gene: TRBV27; j_gene: TRBJ2-1
CDR3nt: TGTGCCAGCAGTAGAGGACAGAACACTGAAGCTTTCTTT; CDR3aa: CASSRGQNTEAFF; abundance: NA; d_gene: NA; v_gene: TRBV12-3/TRBV12-4; j_gene: TRBJ1-1
CDR3nt: TGTGCCAGTAAGGGATGGAGGGAGTACAATGAGCAGTTCTTC; CDR3aa: CASKGWREYNEQFF; abundance: NA; d_gene: NA; v_gene: TRBV19; j_gene: TRBJ2-1
CDR3nt: TGTGCCAGCAGTCAGCAGGCGAACACTGAAGCTTTCTTT; CDR3aa: CASSQQANTEAFF; abundance: NA; d_gene: NA; v_gene: TRBV12-3/TRBV12-4; j_gene: TRBJ1-1
CDR3nt: TGTGCCAGCAGCCAACCAGGCTCTGGAAACACCATATATTTT; CDR3aa: CASSQPGSGNTIYF; abundance: NA; d_gene: NA; v_gene: TRBV11-3; j_gene: TRBJ1-3
CDR3nt: TGTGCCAGCAAGGTTAGCGGGTTGGACAATGAGCAGTTCTTC; CDR3aa: CASKVSGLDNEQFF; abundance: NA; d_gene: TRBD2; v_gene: TRBV25-1; j_gene: TRBJ2-1